A selection of T cell receptor beta chains follows, all from one sample in a study of blood T cells in healthy people across ages. TCRdb fed the 5' RACE reads into MiXCR, producing one record per CDR3 protein. The table lists 1.5 million to 2 million distinct CDR3 sequences, 40% to 55% of them singletons. Specimen: blood. Every receptor here comes from a woman between 35 and 50 years old in good health. Both conserved end residues are part of each CDR3. A D gene is named only where the DNA matches it firmly.

J gene	CDR3 length	V gene	D gene	CDR3 protein
TRBJ2-6	16	TRBV15	-	CATFGQRVSGANVLTF
-	18	TRBV7-2	TRBD2	CASSEPHLGLAGGETQYF
TRBJ1-6	16	TRBV20-1	-	CSAKAGAGIHNSPLHF
TRBJ2-5	11	TRBV24-1	-	CATRDGETQYF
TRBJ2-5	17	TRBV6-2/TRBV6-3	TRBD2	CASSFASLAGAQETQYF
TRBJ2-5	15	TRBV20-1	-	CSARRRQDLQETQYF
TRBJ1-6	15	TRBV5-1	-	CASSLGDMFPSPLHF
TRBJ2-1	15	TRBV6-5	-	CATGKRERAYNEQFF
TRBJ1-2	16	TRBV7-2	-	CASSLAVQVINYGYTF
TRBJ2-6	15	TRBV7-2	-	CASSRDGPGANVLTF
TRBJ2-5	13	TRBV11-2	-	CASSLDLWETQYF
TRBJ1-5	15	TRBV4-1	-	CASSQGWTSNQPQHF
TRBJ2-7	15	TRBV7-2	-	CASSFNMGRTYEQYF
TRBJ2-7	18	TRBV3-1	-	CASSPYRTGSPGSYEQYF
TRBJ2-7	18	TRBV4-2	TRBD2	CASSQDEAGGGIYNEQYF
TRBJ2-1	15	TRBV20-1	-	CSARDSSGQGNEQFF
TRBJ2-3	14	TRBV5-1	-	CASSVGADTDTQYF
TRBJ2-1	17	TRBV18	TRBD1	CASSPSVGTGERGEQFF
TRBJ2-3	16	TRBV24-1	-	CATSDLSAGGRDTQYF
TRBJ2-1	13	TRBV5-6	-	CASSSLPIDEQFF
TRBJ2-3	13	TRBV7-3	-	CASSSGGAGTQYF
TRBJ2-6	14	TRBV20-1	-	CSARVQPGANVLTF
TRBJ1-5	14	TRBV12-3/TRBV12-4	-	CASSTGLHNQPQHF
TRBJ2-3	15	TRBV6-2/TRBV6-3	-	CASSMGPTSTDTQYF
TRBJ2-3	15	TRBV15	-	CATSRGGGGGDTQYF
TRBJ2-1	14	TRBV7-2	TRBD1	CASSAGTAYNEQFF
TRBJ2-5	16	TRBV20-1	-	CSARDSQATAQETQYF
TRBJ2-5	14	TRBV9	-	CASSVDGGRETQYF
TRBJ2-3	17	TRBV4-2	TRBD2	CASSQEPSGGAEDTQYF
TRBJ1-4	14	TRBV20-1	-	CSAKVWATNEKLFF
TRBJ2-1	14	TRBV10-3	-	CAISNGPVGNEQFF
TRBJ2-7	11	TRBV20-1	-	CSANERDEQYF
TRBJ2-1	14	TRBV12-3/TRBV12-4	-	CASSFNVGLNEQFF
TRBJ2-1	14	TRBV6-1	TRBD2	CASRPSGAYNEQFF
TRBJ2-1	16	TRBV5-1	TRBD2	CASSWTSGGSDNEQFF
TRBJ1-4	16	TRBV5-8	-	CASSSDPGAANEKLFF
TRBJ2-7	13	TRBV10-3	TRBD1	CAISPTGPYEQYF
TRBJ1-5	14	TRBV9	-	CASSVGTGLQPQHF
TRBJ1-2	14	TRBV5-1	TRBD1	CASRPIQGGNGYTF
TRBJ2-3	13	TRBV4-3	TRBD1	CASSQSGGDTQYF
TRBJ2-3	16	TRBV4-2	-	CASSQAPGPPADTQYF
TRBJ2-5	14	TRBV20-1	-	CSARVGLSKETQYF
TRBJ2-6	15	TRBV15	-	CATSRAGAGANVLTF